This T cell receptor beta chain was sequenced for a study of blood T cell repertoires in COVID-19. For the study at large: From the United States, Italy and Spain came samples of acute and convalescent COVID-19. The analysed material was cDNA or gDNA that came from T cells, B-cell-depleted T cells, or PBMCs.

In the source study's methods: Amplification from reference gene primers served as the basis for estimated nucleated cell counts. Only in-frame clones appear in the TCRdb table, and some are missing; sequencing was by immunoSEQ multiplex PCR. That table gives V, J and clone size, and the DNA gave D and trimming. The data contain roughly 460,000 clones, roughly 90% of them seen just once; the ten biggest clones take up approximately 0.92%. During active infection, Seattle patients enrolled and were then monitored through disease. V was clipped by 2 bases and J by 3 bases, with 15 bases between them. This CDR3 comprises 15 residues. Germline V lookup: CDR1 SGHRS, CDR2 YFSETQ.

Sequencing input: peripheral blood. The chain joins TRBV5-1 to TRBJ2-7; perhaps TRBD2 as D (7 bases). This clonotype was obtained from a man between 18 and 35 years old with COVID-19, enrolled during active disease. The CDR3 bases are TGCGCCAGCAGCTTAGCCTCGGGGGGCGACTACGAGCAGTACTTC. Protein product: CASSLASGGDYEQYF. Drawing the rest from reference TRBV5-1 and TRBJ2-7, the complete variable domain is KAGVTQTPRYLIKTRGQQVTLSCSPISGHRSVSWYQQTPGQGLQFLFEYFSETQRNKGNFPGRFSGRQFSNSRSEMNVSTLELGDSALYLCASSLASGGDYEQYFGPGTRLTVT.